This is a list of T cell receptor beta chains from one sample in a study of beta chain features in type 1 diabetes. Sequencing was performed with immunoSEQ multiplex PCR; in TCRdb, only in-frame clones are kept and a portion is missing. The top ten clones hold approximately 0.02% of a sample with 350,000 to 450,000 clones, approximately 16% of them seen once. What was sequenced was naive CD4+ T cells from blood. These receptors were collected from a woman aged 18-29 years in good health. Each CDR3 is given with its conserved first and last residue. D genes are given only for firm matches. Clone size is shown for a subset of rows, as once, few, many or a class of expanded clone.

V gene	J gene	D gene	clone size	CDR3 protein	CDR3 DNA
TRBV18	TRBJ2-1	NA	few	CATLSEGNEQFF	TGTGCCACCTTGAGCGAGGGCAATGAGCAGTTCTTC
TRBV2	TRBJ2-1	TRBD1	NA	CASGADRGQYNEQFF	TGTGCCAGCGGGGCGGACAGGGGGCAATACAATGAGCAGTTCTTC
TRBV6-6	TRBJ2-2	NA	NA	CASSGRLGELFF	TGTGCCAGCTCCGGCAGACTCGGGGAGCTGTTTTTT
TRBV29-1	TRBJ1-1	NA	NA	CSARPGGVAEAFF	TGCAGCGCACGCCCCGGAGGGGTCGCTGAAGCTTTCTTT
TRBV30	TRBJ1-2	TRBD1	few	CAWSVDRGHGYTF	TGTGCCTGGAGTGTCGACAGGGGGCATGGCTACACCTTC
TRBV4-1	TRBJ1-1	NA	NA	CASSQESPPWATEAFF	TGCGCCAGCAGCCAAGAATCACCTCCCTGGGCCACTGAAGCTTTCTTT
TRBV28	TRBJ1-4	NA	few	CASSFPGQPGREKLFF	TGTGCCAGCAGTTTCCCCGGACAGCCGGGGCGGGAAAAACTGTTTTTT
TRBV9	TRBJ2-1	TRBD1	NA	CASSVQGDEQFF	TGTGCCAGCAGCGTGCAGGGGGATGAGCAGTTCTTC
TRBV5-5	TRBJ2-1	NA	NA	CASSPGLGAYNEQFF	TGTGCCAGCAGCCCAGGACTGGGAGCCTACAATGAGCAGTTCTTC
TRBV9	TRBJ2-3	TRBD2	NA	CASSVGLAGDTDTQYF	TGTGCCAGCAGCGTAGGACTAGCGGGAGACACAGATACGCAGTATTTT
TRBV28	TRBJ2-1	TRBD2	NA	CASGPSTSGYYNEQFF	TGTGCCAGCGGCCCCTCGACTAGCGGCTACTACAATGAGCAGTTCTTC
TRBV7-9	TRBJ2-5	NA	NA	CASSLGEFSGTQYF	TGTGCCAGCAGCTTAGGCGAATTCTCGGGGACCCAGTACTTC
TRBV27	TRBJ1-2	TRBD1	NA	CASSSRQGSNYGYTF	TGTGCCAGCAGTTCACGACAGGGCTCGAACTATGGCTACACCTTC
TRBV29-1	TRBJ2-3	TRBD1	NA	CSVRDSLKDTQYF	TGCAGCGTTCGGGACAGCTTAAAGGATACGCAGTATTTT
TRBV5-1	TRBJ1-1	NA	NA	CASSLAAVNTEAFF	TGCGCCAGCAGCTTGGCCGCAGTGAACACTGAAGCTTTCTTT
TRBV12-5	TRBJ2-1	TRBD1	NA	CASGSRGRNEQFF	TGTGCTAGTGGTTCAAGGGGGCGTAATGAGCAGTTCTTC
TRBV28	TRBJ1-2	NA	few	CASSSQGASGYTF	TGTGCCAGCAGTTCCCAAGGGGCTTCTGGCTACACCTTC
TRBV9	TRBJ2-2	NA	NA	CASSVVVAPNTGELFF	TGTGCCAGCAGCGTAGTGGTAGCGCCGAACACCGGGGAGCTGTTTTTT
TRBV5-1	TRBJ2-3	TRBD2	few	CASSLVPSGGTDTQYF	TGCGCCAGCAGCTTGGTGCCTAGCGGAGGCACAGATACGCAGTATTTT
TRBV7-9	TRBJ2-1	TRBD2	NA	CASSLGLAGGDEQFF	TGTGCCAGCAGCCTGGGACTAGCGGGAGGGGATGAGCAGTTCTTC
TRBV6-5	TRBJ1-1	NA	few	CASSYSNRYTEAFF	TGTGCCAGCAGTTACTCTAACAGGTACACTGAAGCTTTCTTT
TRBV7-2	TRBJ2-3	NA	few	CASRTSLATDTQYF	TGTGCCAGCAGAACTTCTCTAGCGACGGATACGCAGTATTTT
TRBV7-2	TRBJ1-3	NA	few	CASSENRVGNTIYF	TGTGCCAGCAGCGAAAACAGGGTTGGAAACACCATATATTTT
TRBV30	TRBJ2-2	TRBD1	NA	CAWSVQGIELFF	TGTGCCTGGAGTGTACAGGGGATCGAGCTGTTTTTT
TRBV5-4	TRBJ2-5	TRBD2	few	CASSLGTSGSDETQYF	TGTGCCAGCAGCTTGGGGACTAGCGGGAGCGATGAGACCCAGTACTTC
TRBV7-2	TRBJ2-4	NA	NA	CASSFSGDIQYF	TGTGCCAGCAGCTTCTCCGGGGACATTCAGTACTTC
TRBV19	TRBJ2-1	TRBD2	few	CASSMPPGGVLDNEQFF	TGTGCCAGTAGTATGCCCCCGGGGGGGGTTCTCGACAATGAGCAGTTCTTC
TRBV5-1	TRBJ2-1	NA	few	CASSLADEAGVHEQFF	TGCGCCAGCAGCTTGGCTGACGAAGCAGGGGTCCATGAGCAGTTCTTC
TRBV6-5	TRBJ2-7	NA	few	CASRDSYEQYF	TGTGCCAGCAGGGACTCTTACGAGCAGTACTTC
TRBV28	TRBJ2-7	TRBD1	NA	CASRDRPGQGAHEQYF	TGTGCCAGCAGAGACCGCCCGGGACAGGGGGCCCACGAGCAGTACTTC
TRBV6-1	TRBJ2-7	NA	few	CASSQGRRQIPYEQYF	TGTGCCAGCAGTCAAGGGCGGAGACAGATACCCTACGAGCAGTACTTC
TRBV11-3	TRBJ2-3	TRBD1	NA	CASSPYGQGLQYF	TGTGCCAGCAGCCCGTACGGACAGGGATTGCAGTATTTT
TRBV5-1	TRBJ1-1	TRBD1	few	CASSEGQLNTEAFF	TGCGCCAGCAGCGAGGGACAGTTGAACACTGAAGCTTTCTTT
TRBV2	TRBJ1-5	NA	NA	CASSAHRQGNQPQHF	TGTGCCAGCAGTGCTCATCGCCAGGGCAATCAGCCCCAGCATTTT
TRBV29-1	TRBJ1-1	NA	NA	CSVVPPNSFDAFF	TGCAGCGTTGTTCCCCCGAACAGTTTCGACGCTTTCTTT
TRBV9	TRBJ2-2	TRBD2	NA	CASSPSSGRWSGELFF	TGTGCCAGCAGCCCCTCTAGCGGGAGGTGGTCCGGGGAGCTGTTTTTT
TRBV27	TRBJ2-3	NA	NA	CASSLSRVSDTQYF	TGTGCCAGCAGTTTATCGAGGGTCTCAGATACGCAGTATTTT
TRBV11-2	TRBJ2-7	NA	few	CASSLDRDWPYEQYF	TGTGCCAGCAGCTTAGATCGGGACTGGCCCTACGAGCAGTACTTC
TRBV30	TRBJ1-1	NA	few	CARGMNTEAFF	TGTGCCCGGGGGATGAACACTGAAGCTTTCTTT
TRBV7-2	TRBJ2-3	NA	NA	CASSARGADTQYF	TGTGCCAGCAGCGCCAGGGGGGCAGATACGCAGTATTTT
TRBV19	TRBJ1-5	NA	once	CASSIIDRKHQPQHF	TGTGCCAGTAGTATAATCGACAGGAAACATCAGCCCCAGCATTTT
TRBV2	TRBJ2-1	TRBD2	NA	CASSEGLAGGNEQFF	TGTGCCAGCAGTGAAGGTCTAGCGGGAGGAAATGAGCAGTTCTTC
TRBV7-3	TRBJ1-1	NA	few	CASSLTGTTLGKAFF	TGTGCCAGCAGCTTAACGGGGACAACCCTAGGAAAAGCTTTCTTT
TRBV4-1	TRBJ2-7	NA	NA	CASSQLLASYEQYF	TGCGCCAGCAGCCAACTGCTAGCCTCCTACGAGCAGTACTTC
TRBV5-4	TRBJ2-3	NA	few	CASRQDVRVGDTQYF	TGTGCCAGCAGACAGGACGTCCGGGTAGGAGATACGCAGTATTTT
TRBV18	TRBJ2-1	NA	NA	CASSPLGRAAYNEQFF	TGTGCCAGCTCACCTTTGGGCAGGGCAGCCTACAATGAGCAGTTCTTC
TRBV5-1	TRBJ2-7	TRBD2	few	CASFPGLAGGRGDEQYF	TGCGCCAGCTTCCCAGGACTAGCGGGAGGGAGAGGGGACGAGCAGTACTTC
TRBV5-1	TRBJ1-2	TRBD1	NA	CASSLSGTGIGYTF	TGCGCCAGCAGCTTATCAGGGACAGGGATCGGCTACACCTTC
TRBV11-1	TRBJ2-3	TRBD1	few	CASSTGQGSDTQYF	TGTGCCAGCAGCACGGGACAGGGATCAGATACGCAGTATTTT
TRBV7-9	TRBJ2-1	TRBD2	NA	CASSLGPGRGEQFF	TGTGCCAGCAGCTTAGGCCCAGGGAGGGGTGAGCAGTTCTTC
TRBV2	TRBJ1-2	NA	few	CASSGATSNYGYTF	TGTGCCAGCAGTGGGGCGACATCTAACTATGGCTACACCTTC
TRBV30	TRBJ1-2	NA	few	CAWTLQGLNYGYTF	TGTGCCTGGACCCTCCAGGGACTAAACTATGGCTACACCTTC
TRBV29-1	TRBJ2-7	TRBD2	NA	CSVEVGSGGSYEQYF	TGCAGCGTTGAAGTAGGTAGCGGGGGTAGCTACGAGCAGTACTTC